A single sample gave rise to the 25 T cell receptor beta chains below, sequenced in a study of blood T cells in healthy people across ages. Using a J-beta primer mix together with a sample-barcoded 5' primer, a second PCR was run for about 6 to 11 cycles. TCRdb itself ran the 5' RACE reads through MiXCR, one entry per CDR3 protein. The sample contains hundreds of thousands of distinct CDR3 sequences, 60% to 80% of which appear only once. Sequencing input: blood. The receptor set was obtained from a man between 25 and 39 years old in good health.

This clonotype was recorded a few times. This chain uses TRBV4-2 with TRBJ2-5; D remains unclear. From germline, CDR1 is LGHNA and CDR2 YNFKEQ. This CDR3 has 13 residues. Trimming removed 0 bases from V and 5 bases from J, with 7 bases in between. The CDR3 sequence: CASSQDQRETQYF. The CDR3 bases are TGTGCCAGCAGCCAAGATCAAAGGGAGACCCAGTACTTC.

The chain couples TRBV7-3 to TRBJ2-1; 8 nucleotides match TRBD2. The germline V gene encodes CDR1 SGHTA and CDR2 FQGTGA. V trimming: 1 base; J trimming: 3 bases; junction bases outside the gene matches: 2. The CDR3 sequence is 15 residues long. The CDR3 spells CASSLIAGFYNEQFF. In DNA form, the CDR3 reads TGTGCCAGCAGCTTAATAGCGGGGTTCTACAATGAGCAGTTCTTC.

J is TRBJ2-4 and V is TRBV29-1, with 11 bases lining up with TRBD2. The J call may be mistaken, given a closer DNA end match to TRBJ2-7. There are 17 residues in the CDR3. CDR1 SQVTM and CDR2 ANQGSEA come from the germline V gene. The CDR3 protein is CSVEVEASTSGTYEQYF. In DNA, the CDR3 is TGCAGCGTTGAAGTGGAAGCATCGACTAGCGGGACCTACGAGCAGTACTTC.

The rearrangement links TRBV15 to TRBJ2-3; 8 positions agree with TRBD2. Trimming removed 3 bases from V and 4 bases from J; junction bases left unmatched: 6. The CDR3 totals 15 residues. Germline CDR1 and CDR2: LNHNV and YYDKDF (reference sequence). The CDR3 protein is CATSRLRGVADTQYF. CDR3 in DNA: TGTGCCACCAGCAGGCTGCGGGGGGTTGCAGATACGCAGTATTTT.

The chain joins TRBV12-1 to TRBJ2-4; TRBD2 is the table's D call and was not checked against the DNA. TRBV12-1 is shown as a pseudogene. The CDR3 extends over 13 amino acids. In DNA form, the CDR3 reads TGTACCAGCAGCCGGACTCCCAAAAACATTCAGTACTTC. Translation: CTSSRTPKNIQYF.

This sequence joins TRBV5-1 and TRBJ1-5, with D maybe TRBD1 (5 bases). From germline, CDR1 is SGHRS and CDR2 YFSETQ. The CDR3 is made up of 15 amino acids. Deletions cut 6 bases from V and 4 bases from J, with 17 bases between. Here the CDR3 DNA reads TGCGCCAGCACTCCCCATGGGGCAGCTAATCAGCCCCAGCATTTT. This gives the protein CASTPHGAANQPQHF.

V and J are TRBV15 and TRBJ1-1; tentative D call: TRBD1 (5 bases). Germline loops: CDR1 LNHNV, CDR2 YYDKDF (reference sequence). V was cut by 3 bases and J by 5 bases, with 10 bases left in between. The CDR3 length is 13 residues. CDR3 sequence (DNA): TGTGCCACCAGCAGGACTAGGGGAACTGAAGCTTTCTTT. Translation gives CATSRTRGTEAFF.

The chain links TRBV7-9 to TRBJ2-1; 9 bases agree with TRBD1. Looked up from germline, CDR1 is SEHNR and CDR2 is FQNEAQ (reference sequence). This CDR3 is 15 amino acids long. V lost 2 bases to trimming and J lost 4 bases; unmatched junction nucleotides: 3. The CDR3 DNA follows: TGTGCCAGCAGCTTATGGGACAGGGAGTACAATGAGCAGTTCTTC. Amino acids: CASSLWDREYNEQFF. Using reference TRBV7-9 and TRBJ2-1 for the parts outside the CDR3, the full variable domain is DTGVSQNPRHKITKRGQNVTFRCDPISEHNRLYWYRQTLGQGPEFLTYFQNEAQLEKSRLLSDRFSAERPKGSFSTLEIQRTEQGDSAMYLCASSLWDREYNEQFFGPGTRLTVL.

This clonotype was detected only a few times. V and J are TRBV27 and TRBJ2-7, with 10 positions matching TRBD1. CDR1 is MNHEY, CDR2 SMNVEV, per germline (reference sequence). Germline trimming cut 5 bases from V and 6 bases from J; bases unmatched to any gene: 10. The CDR3 is 15 residues long. The DNA of the CDR3 is TGTGCCAGCAGTCCCCAGGGACAGGGGATCGGCGAGCAGTACTTC. It yields the protein CASSPQGQGIGEQYF.

The chain joins TRBV15 to TRBJ1-1; D may be TRBD1 (5 bases). CDR3 length equals 16 residues. With 0 bases removed from V and 0 bases from J, the gap between germline ends came to 11 bases. Germline CDR1 is LNHNV and CDR2 is YYDKDF (reference sequence). Here the CDR3 reads CATSRDLPGMNTEAFF. In DNA, the CDR3 is TGTGCCACCAGCAGAGATCTTCCAGGGATGAACACTGAAGCTTTCTTT.

The chain has TRBV9 and TRBJ2-1; 12 nucleotides agree with TRBD2. Unmatched junction bases numbered 3, after V lost 3 bases and J lost 5 bases. Germline lookup yields CDR1 SGDLS and CDR2 YYNGEE. The CDR3 sequence is 15 residues long. DNA of the CDR3: TGTGCCAGCAGCGCTAGCGGGGGGGCCAACAATGAGCAGTTCTTC. Protein product: CASSASGGANNEQFF.

This chain uses TRBV5-6 with TRBJ2-4; D ambiguous. Per germline, CDR1 SGHDT and CDR2 YYEEEE. V lost 1 base and J 0 bases, leaving 8 bases between the germline ends. The CDR3 consists of 15 residues. CDR3 amino acids: CASSLLDLAKNIQYF. The CDR3, as DNA: TGTGCCAGCAGCTTGCTGGACCTAGCCAAAAACATTCAGTACTTC.

This chain joins TRBV5-6 and TRBJ1-5; D is ambiguous. The CDR3 consists of 13 residues. Germline CDR1 SGHDT, CDR2 YYEEEE. V gave up 5 bases and J gave up 3 bases, with 9 bases separating them. The CDR3 DNA reads as TGTGCCAGCAGTAGGGATCCCAATCAGCCCCAGCATTTT. Protein: CASSRDPNQPQHF.

The V and J genes are TRBV29-1 and TRBJ1-4, with a tentative D call TRBD1 (6 bases). From germline, CDR1 is SQVTM and CDR2 ANQGSEA. The V end lost 3 bases, the J end lost 7 bases, and 15 bases lay between the germline ends. CDR3 length: 14 residues. The CDR3 protein is CSVESGQGREKLFF. As DNA, the CDR3 is TGCAGCGTTGAGTCTGGCCAGGGGCGTGAAAAACTGTTTTTT. Full variable domain (missing parts from reference TRBV29-1 and TRBJ1-4): SAVISQKPSRDICQRGTSLTIQCQVDSQVTMMFWYRQQPGQSLTLIATANQGSEATYESGFVIDKFPISRPNLTFSTLTVSNMSPEDSSIYLCSVESGQGREKLFFGSGTQLSVL.

CDR3 sequence reads: CSVLTGDGADEQYF. The CDR3 DNA sequence: TGCAGCGTTCTAACAGGGGACGGGGCTGACGAGCAGTACTTC. The genes are TRBV29-1 and TRBJ2-5; 7 nucleotides line up with TRBD1. The J call may be mistaken, given a closer DNA end match to TRBJ2-7. The CDR3 is 14 residues long. Germline CDR1 reads SQVTM; CDR2 reads ANQGSEA.

The rearrangement uses TRBV13 and TRBJ1-2; TRBD1 matches at 8 bases. Germline loops: CDR1 PRHDT, CDR2 FYEKMQ (reference sequence). The CDR3 sequence is 15 residues long. The junction had 10 bases not matched to a gene; V was cut back by 6 bases and J by 4 bases. The CDR3 protein is CASRTTQTGAYGYTF. The CDR3 DNA follows: TGTGCCAGCAGGACCACACAGACAGGGGCCTATGGCTACACCTTC.

The rearrangement links TRBV27 to TRBJ2-4; TRBD1 agrees at 7 bases. The assigned J gene may be wrong: the sequence end matches TRBJ2-7 better. CDR3 length: 13 amino acids. Germline CDR1 MNHEY, CDR2 SMNVEV (reference sequence). CDR3 amino acids: CASSFDRVNEQYF. The CDR3 DNA is TGTGCCAGCAGTTTCGACAGGGTTAACGAGCAGTACTTC.

The V and J genes are TRBV29-1 and TRBJ2-5; D is possibly TRBD2 (5 bases). Trimming pared 4 bases from V and 4 bases from J, leaving 16 bases between. This CDR3 spans 14 amino acids. Germline CDR1 is SQVTM and CDR2 is ANQGSEA. The CDR3 bases are TGCAGCGTTGTTGGGGTCACAAGCGGAGAGACCCAGTACTTC. Translating gives CSVVGVTSGETQYF. The whole variable domain, remainder taken from reference TRBV29-1 and TRBJ2-5, is SAVISQKPSRDICQRGTSLTIQCQVDSQVTMMFWYRQQPGQSLTLIATANQGSEATYESGFVIDKFPISRPNLTFSTLTVSNMSPEDSSIYLCSVVGVTSGETQYFGPGTRLLVL.

The rearrangement uses TRBV5-1 and TRBJ2-1; unclear D gene. The CDR3 extends over 13 amino acids. V shed 2 bases and J shed 10 bases, with 13 bases lying between them. Germline assignment: CDR1 SGHRS and CDR2 YFSETQ. DNA for the CDR3: TGCGCCAGCAGCTTAAACTCTAATGAGGAGCAGTTCTTC. Encoded protein: CASSLNSNEEQFF.

This sequence joins TRBV7-2 and TRBJ2-3; TRBD2 is a possible D gene (6 bases). CDR1 is SGHTA, CDR2 FQGNSA, per germline. CDR3 size: 14 residues. Between the trimmed V and J ends, which lost 3 bases and 1 base, there was a span of 8 bases. CDR3 sequence: CASSFQRGTDTQYF. DNA for the CDR3: TGTGCCAGCAGCTTTCAGCGGGGCACAGATACGCAGTATTTT.

With respect to this clonotype: The junction shows a germline mismatch at one end, possibly a read error. The chain joins TRBV10-2 to TRBJ2-3; 10 nucleotides align to TRBD2. Germline CDR1 is WSHSY and CDR2 is SAAADI. This CDR3 region has 16 residues. CDR3 amino acids: CAGSSSGGAGSDTQYF. For the CDR3, the DNA is TGCGCCGGCAGTTCCAGCGGGGGGGCCGGATCAGATACGCAGTATTTT.

The chain is built from TRBV29-1 and TRBJ2-3; 9 bases fit TRBD1. Germline-derived CDR1 and CDR2 are SQVTM and ANQGSEA. The ends lost 1 base at V and 6 bases at J; junction bases unmatched: 5. The CDR3 has 14 residues. In DNA form, the CDR3 reads TGCAGCGTTGAAGGAAGGACAGGGGCCGATACGCAGTATTTT. It encodes CSVEGRTGADTQYF.

The V gene is TRBV20-1, the J gene TRBJ2-7; D is perhaps TRBD2 (6 bases). The V gene's germline CDR1 is DFQATT and CDR2 SNEGSKA (reference sequence). V was pared by 2 bases and J by 4 bases, with 15 bases between. The CDR3 spans 14 residues. The CDR3 loop reads CSARRGTDLYEQYF. CDR3 DNA: TGCAGTGCTAGACGCGGGACCGACCTTTACGAGCAGTACTTC.

This clonotype was picked up a small number of times. This chain connects TRBV7-9 to TRBJ2-5, with D uncertain. CDR3 length: 12 amino acids. Looked up from germline, CDR1 is SEHNR and CDR2 is FQNEAQ (reference sequence). V lost 0 bases and J lost 9, with 8 bases in between. Here the CDR3 DNA reads TGTGCCAGCAGCTTAGCGAATGGGGCCCAGTACTTC. This encodes CASSLANGAQYF. The whole variable domain, remainder taken from reference TRBV7-9 and TRBJ2-5, is DTGVSQNPRHKITKRGQNVTFRCDPISEHNRLYWYRQTLGQGPEFLTYFQNEAQLEKSRLLSDRFSAERPKGSFSTLEIQRTEQGDSAMYLCASSLANGAQYFGPGTRLLVL.

The V call is TRBV20-1, the J call TRBJ2-7; no clear D. Trimming took off 1 base at V and 4 bases at J, with 14 bases between the two ends. This CDR3 spans 14 amino acids. The germline CDR1 and CDR2 sequences are DFQATT and SNEGSKA (reference sequence). The CDR3 sequence: CSARGGQVDYEQYF. The CDR3 DNA is TGCAGTGCTAGAGGTGGGCAGGTGGATTACGAGCAGTACTTC.